The source of this T cell receptor (beta chain) is a study of T-cell memory formation after mild COVID-19. Study-wide points: Contracting CD4+ clones were located mainly in CM and EM, and CD8+ clones in EMRA. Balance between CD4 and CD8 was seen in clones contracting day 15 to 85, and a CD4+ lean was seen in later expanders.

Germline V gene lookup returns CDR1 SGHTA and CDR2 FQGNSA. The germline V and J ends were trimmed by 6 bases and 2 bases, with 13 bases remaining between them. This CDR3 is 14 amino acids long. This clonotype was recorded a few times. Antigen specificity is unknown. TCRdb called the 5' RACE reads again in MiXCR, with one record for every CDR3 protein. The sample carries about 190,000 distinct CDR3 sequences, 25% to 35% recorded once. Sequencing was performed on PBMCs or a T cell subset sorted from them (not recorded which). The chain couples TRBV7-2 to TRBJ2-5; perhaps TRBD2 as D (6 bases). This receptor was taken from an adult woman who had mild COVID-19 (a few samples of this study predate the infection). Cell type and time point are not known. The CDR3 DNA sequence: TGTGCCAGCAGTTTCGGACTACCACAAGAGACCCAGTACTTC. Its protein product is CASSFGLPQETQYF.